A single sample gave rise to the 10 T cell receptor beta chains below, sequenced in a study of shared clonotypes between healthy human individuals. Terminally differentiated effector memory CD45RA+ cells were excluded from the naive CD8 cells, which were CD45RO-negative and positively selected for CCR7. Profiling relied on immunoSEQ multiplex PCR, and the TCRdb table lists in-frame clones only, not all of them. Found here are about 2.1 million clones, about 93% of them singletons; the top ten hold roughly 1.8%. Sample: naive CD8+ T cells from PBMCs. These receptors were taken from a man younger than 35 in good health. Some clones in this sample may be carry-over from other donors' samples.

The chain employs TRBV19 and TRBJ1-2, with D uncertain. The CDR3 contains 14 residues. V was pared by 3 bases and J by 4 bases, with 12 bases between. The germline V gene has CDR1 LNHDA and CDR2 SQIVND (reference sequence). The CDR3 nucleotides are TGTGCCAGTAGTATCAAGAGGGTTAGCTATGGCTACACCTTC. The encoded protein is CASSIKRVSYGYTF.

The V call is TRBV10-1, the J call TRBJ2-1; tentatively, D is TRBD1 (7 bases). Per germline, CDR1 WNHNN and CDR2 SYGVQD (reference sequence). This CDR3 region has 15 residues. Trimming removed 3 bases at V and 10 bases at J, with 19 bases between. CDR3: CASSDQRQGGSEQFF. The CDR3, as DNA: TGCGCCAGCAGTGATCAGAGGCAGGGGGGTAGCGAGCAGTTCTTC.

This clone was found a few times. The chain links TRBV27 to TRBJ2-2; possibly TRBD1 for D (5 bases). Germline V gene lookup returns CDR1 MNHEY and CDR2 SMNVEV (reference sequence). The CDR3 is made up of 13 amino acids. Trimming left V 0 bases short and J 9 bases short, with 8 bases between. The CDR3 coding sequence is TGTGCCAGCAGTTTATCGTGGGGCTGGGAGCTGTTTTTT. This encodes CASSLSWGWELFF.

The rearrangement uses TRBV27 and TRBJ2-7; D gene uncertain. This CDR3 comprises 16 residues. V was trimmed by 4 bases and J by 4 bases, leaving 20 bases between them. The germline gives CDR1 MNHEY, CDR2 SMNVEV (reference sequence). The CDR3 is CASSSSAGDFFYEQYF. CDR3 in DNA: TGTGCCAGCAGTTCGTCAGCAGGAGACTTTTTTTACGAGCAGTACTTC.

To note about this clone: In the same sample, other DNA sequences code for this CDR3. The DNA of the CDR3 is TGTGCCAGCAGCTTCAGGGAGCTGTTTTTT. Its protein product is CASSFRELFF. The rearrangement links TRBV7-9 to TRBJ2-2, with D unresolved. The CDR3 consists of 10 residues. The V gene's germline CDR1 is SEHNR and CDR2 FQNEAQ (reference sequence). The V end lost 3 bases, the J end lost 9 bases, and 2 bases lay between the germline ends. Full variable domain (remainder filled in from reference TRBV7-9 and TRBJ2-2): DTGVSQNPRHKITKRGQNVTFRCDPISEHNRLYWYRQTLGQGPEFLTYFQNEAQLEKSRLLSDRFSAERPKGSFSTLEIQRTEQGDSAMYLCASSFRELFFGEGSRLTVL.

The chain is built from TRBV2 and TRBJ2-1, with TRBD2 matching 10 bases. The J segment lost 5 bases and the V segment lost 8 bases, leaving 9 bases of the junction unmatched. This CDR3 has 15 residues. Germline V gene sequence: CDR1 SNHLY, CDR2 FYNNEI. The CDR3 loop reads CASGMGLAYNNEQFF. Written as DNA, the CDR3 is TGTGCCAGCGGCATGGGACTAGCGTACAACAATGAGCAGTTCTTC. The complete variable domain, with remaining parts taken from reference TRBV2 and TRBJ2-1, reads EPEVTQTPSHQVTQMGQEVILRCVPISNHLYFYWYRQILGQKVEFLVSFYNNEISEKSEIFDDQFSVERPDGSNFTLKIRSTKLEDSAMYFCASGMGLAYNNEQFFGPGTRLTVL.

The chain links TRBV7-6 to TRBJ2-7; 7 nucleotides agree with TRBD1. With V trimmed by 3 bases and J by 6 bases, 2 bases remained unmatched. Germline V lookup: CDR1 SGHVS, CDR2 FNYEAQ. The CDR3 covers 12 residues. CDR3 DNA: TGTGCCAGCAGCTTCGACAGGGTCGAGCAGTACTTC. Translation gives CASSFDRVEQYF.

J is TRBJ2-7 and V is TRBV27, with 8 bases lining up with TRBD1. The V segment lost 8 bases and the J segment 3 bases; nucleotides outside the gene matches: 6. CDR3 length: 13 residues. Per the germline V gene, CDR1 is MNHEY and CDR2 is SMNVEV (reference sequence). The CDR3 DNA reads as TGTGCCAGCGGACAGGGAAGAAACTACGAGCAGTACTTC. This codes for CASGQGRNYEQYF.

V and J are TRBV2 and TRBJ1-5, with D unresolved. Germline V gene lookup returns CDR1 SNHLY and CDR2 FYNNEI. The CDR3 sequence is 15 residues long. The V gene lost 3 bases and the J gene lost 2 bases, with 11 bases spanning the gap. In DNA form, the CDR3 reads TGTGCCAGCAGTGATAGTGTGTACGGCAATCAGCCCCAGCATTTT. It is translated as CASSDSVYGNQPQHF.

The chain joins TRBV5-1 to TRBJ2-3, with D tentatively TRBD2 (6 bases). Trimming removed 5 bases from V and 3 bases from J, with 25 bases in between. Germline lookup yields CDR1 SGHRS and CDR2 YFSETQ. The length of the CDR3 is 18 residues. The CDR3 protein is CASSRRTTREWRTDTQYF. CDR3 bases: TGCGCCAGCAGTCGGCGGACTACCCGGGAGTGGCGGACAGATACGCAGTATTTT. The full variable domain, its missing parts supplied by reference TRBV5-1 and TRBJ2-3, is KAGVTQTPRYLIKTRGQQVTLSCSPISGHRSVSWYQQTPGQGLQFLFEYFSETQRNKGNFPGRFSGRQFSNSRSEMNVSTLELGDSALYLCASSRRTTREWRTDTQYFGPGTRLTVL.